This TCR beta chain was profiled in a study of shared clonotypes between healthy human individuals (dated by TCRdb to 2018 to 2020). Looking at the study overall: The cohort comprised two women and a few men aged 18 to 49 years. To increase sequencing depth and limit assay-specific biases, TCR repertoire library preparation and sequencing were carried out by different laboratories using diverse techniques. Between about 0.8 and 9.5 billion PBMCs per donor were obtained by leukapheresis. To estimate repertoire size and how much clonotype sharing occurs between individuals, the study deeply sequenced the blood TCR repertoires of roughly 5 healthy adults. For each donor, three plates each were used for CD4 naive and CD4 memory, two plates were used for CD8 naive, and one plate was used for CD8 memory. Paper-wide results and their limitations: Because the study included only a small number of donors, the genetic and exposure-history diversity represented was limited. Compared with non-shared clonotypes, the clonotypes found in all four sorted-subset donors had higher generation probabilities. Pairwise subsampling led to the expectation that sequencing depth would affect the degree of clonotype sharing among donors. Only blood was sampled, and tissue TCR repertoires likely differ from those in blood. Larger estimated clonotype richness was generally found for naive subsets than for memory subsets. Incomplete sequencing was indicated by rarefaction of sorted-subset datasets, despite the large sequencing depth. When a few donors were compared, the shared fraction of clonotypes was about 5.4% for naive CD4, roughly 3.4% for naive CD8, roughly 2.5% for memory CD4, and 0.35% to 0.5% for memory CD8.

About this clone: Its recognized antigen is unknown. The sample holds no much larger clone one base away, and base qualities are not on file. The same CDR3 is also encoded by other DNA sequences in this sample.

The CDR3 spans 13 residues, from the cysteine through the phenylalanine. Of all the DNA, just the CDR3 is kept, 39 bases in frame from base 1. CDR1 MNHEY and CDR2 SVGAGI are derived from the germline V gene. The junction shows trimming of 2 bases on V and 0 bases on J, plus 2 bases between the germline ends. CD8 naive samples were obtained by positive selection for CCR7 among CD45RO-negative cells, yielding a CD45RA+CCR7+ population from which TemRA cells were excluded. The donors were healthy, HIV-negative adults with no recently reported acute infections or vaccinations. Every donor was a Caucasian adult residing in Nashville, Tennessee, USA. Blood was obtained by leukapheresis, after which PBMCs were separated by Ficoll-Histopaque density gradient centrifugation and cryopreserved in liquid nitrogen vapor phase. Analytical flow cytometry was used to check the purity and quantity of each magnetically sorted T cell population. Genomic DNA was isolated from every sorted fraction and measured by UV absorbance on a Nanodrop 2000c.

Using the deep immunoSEQ assay, multiplex PCR amplified TCR CDR3 regions from genomic DNA. Genomic DNA extracted from each cell subset was distributed evenly over all wells of several immunoSEQ 96-well plates, and each plate served as one replicate. For sorted subsets, around 200 ng genomic DNA, equal to some 30,000 T cell genomes, was loaded into each replicate PCR. Purified libraries were quantified with a Qubit 3.0 fluorometer, sized on a Bioanalyzer 2100, and re-quantified with the KAPA Library Quantification kit. Every immunoSEQ 96-well plate was sequenced on a dedicated single-read 150-cycle Illumina NextSeq 550 flow cell. For the original study's pipeline: Because the immunoSEQ output included only junctional sequences and no quality scores, the filtering could not be the same as the filtering used for full-length reads. To assign V/J genes and CDR3, sequences were annotated against IMGT germline references using PyIR, a Python wrapper for IgBLAST v1.9. Any read was removed if the V/J assignment was weak (E-value above 1e-6), the CDR3 was missing, or the read contained stop codons, out-of-frame junctions, or ambiguous translated residues. V3J clonotypes were defined as sequences sharing the same inferred V gene, J gene, and CDR3 amino acid sequence. Percentage overlap between repertoires was calculated by dividing the number of shared unique clonotypes by the size of the smaller repertoire. Repertoire richness was assessed with RTK rarefaction, the Chao1 estimator, and Recon v2.1 estimates of unobserved clonotypes. OLGA was used to compute generation probabilities for all TCRbeta clonotypes that the gDNA method yielded from four donors. What TCRdb holds here is the immuneACCESS table cut down to in-frame rearrangements. Part of the clones is not present; checked against another copy, under half of the missing clones reflect an unresolved V gene, and the others are unexplained. Clone size and the V and J calls come from that table; the DNA yielded D and trimming. The sample yields around 2,000,000 clones; about 95% were counted once. Roughly 1.2% of the sample is in the top ten clones.

In this chain, TRBV6-5 is recombined with TRBJ1-5, with no confidently assigned D gene. The sequenced sample was naive CD8+ T cells sorted from blood. Explained via the paper, the cell subset or site label denotes: CD45RA+CCR7+. The clonotype was recovered from a man aged 18-30 years in good health. The CDR3 here reads CASSYDSNQPQHF. The DNA sequence is given as TGTGCCAGCAGTTACGATAGCAATCAGCCCCAGCATTTT.